This T cell receptor (beta chain) came from a study of regulatory T cells in long-lasting Graves disease. For TCR beta, libraries came from iRepertoire HTBI primers and Arm-PCR of CDR3 regions. TCRdb used MiXCR to reprocess the multiplex PCR reads, holding one entry per CDR3 protein. Here the sample spans hundreds of thousands of distinct CDR3 sequences, about a fifth being singletons. V lost 3 bases and J lost 4; bases outside the gene matches: 11. CDR3 length: 15 residues. Germline V gives CDR1 DFQATT, CDR2 SNEGSKA (reference sequence). At least ten counts were recorded for this clonotype. Described time point: persistent/refractory GD, antithyroid drugs over 5 years with positive TRAb. PBMC RNA served as the TCR library source.

J is TRBJ1-1 and V is TRBV20-1; 7 nucleotides agree with TRBD1. The source of this sequence is a female donor with Graves disease. This material consisted of peripheral blood mononuclear cells (PBMCs), taken when the disease was refractory, from a patient treated with antithyroid drugs. The DNA of the CDR3 is TGCAGTGCTAGGAACAGGGGAAGCGGGAGCACTGAAGCTTTCTTT. Translation: CSARNRGSGSTEAFF.